The 22 T cell receptor beta chains below all came from one sample that was sequenced in a study of identical twins. TCRdb redid the calling of the 5' RACE reads with MiXCR, one entry per CDR3 protein. Of 1.5 million to 2 million distinct CDR3 sequences listed, about 32% were seen once; the top ten hold approximately 0.25%. The sequenced sample was cord blood. These receptors came from a newborn girl in good health.

This clonotype was observed a few times. J is TRBJ2-1 and V is TRBV18; D gene unclear. The germline V and J ends were trimmed by 2 bases and 3 bases, with 11 bases remaining between them. Germline CDR1 reads KGHSH; CDR2 reads LQKENI. The CDR3 has 15 amino acids. CDR3 protein: CASSPKGLDYNEQFF. In DNA, the CDR3 is TGTGCCAGCTCACCAAAAGGGCTCGACTACAATGAGCAGTTCTTC.

With respect to this clonotype: At one of its ends the junction is not consistent with the germline gene, which may arise from a read error. The V call is TRBV7-9, the J call TRBJ2-7; D is unclear. Germline V gene lookup returns CDR1 SEHNR and CDR2 FQNEAQ (reference sequence). The CDR3 extends over 11 amino acids. The CDR3 here is CASSSTYKQYF. CDR3 nucleotide sequence: TGTGCCAGCAGCTCGACCTACAAGCAGTACTTC.

This clonotype has only a few counts. The V gene is TRBV7-6, the J gene TRBJ1-1; D possibly corresponds to TRBD1 (5 bases). This CDR3 has 17 residues. Trimming stripped 2 bases from V and 0 bases from J, with 16 bases between. Germline V gene sequence: CDR1 SGHVS, CDR2 FNYEAQ. CDR3 nucleotide sequence: TGTGCCAGCAGCTTACCACGCCCCCGGGACTTGAACACTGAAGCTTTCTTT. Its translation: CASSLPRPRDLNTEAFF.

The gene calls are TRBV21-1 and TRBJ2-5; the tabulated D call, TRBD2, remains unverified against the DNA. TRBJ2-7 matches the DNA end more closely, so the J call is doubtful. TRBV21-1 is a documented pseudogene. CDR3 length: 16 residues. CDR3: CASSKERGTTAYEQYF. The CDR3 nucleotides read TGTGCCAGCAGCAAAGAAAGGGGGACTACAGCCTACGAGCAGTACTTC.

This clonotype was observed a handful of times. This sequence joins TRBV29-1 and TRBJ2-7; D may match TRBD1 or TRBD2 (7 bases each). Germline V gives CDR1 SQVTM, CDR2 ANQGSEA. This CDR3 region has 14 residues. Trimming took off 4 bases at V and 11 bases at J, with 24 bases between the two ends. The CDR3 reads CSVVLAGGGLAEYF. CDR3 bases: TGCAGCGTTGTCCTCGCAGGGGGTGGGCTAGCGGAGTACTTC.

This clonotype was observed a few times. V is TRBV10-3 and J is TRBJ2-3, with 10 bases fitting TRBD2. Trimming cost V 6 bases and J 4 bases; bases outside gene matches: 4. Germline V lookup: CDR1 ENHRY, CDR2 SYGVKD. CDR3 length: 14 residues. The CDR3 loop is CAIRGTSEADTQYF. The DNA for the CDR3 is TGTGCCATCAGGGGGACTAGCGAAGCAGATACGCAGTATTTT.

The rearrangement uses TRBV10-3 and TRBJ2-1; tentatively, D is TRBD2 (5 bases). CDR1 is ENHRY and CDR2 is SYGVKD in the germline V gene. The V end was cut by 3 bases, the J end by 8 bases, with 20 bases between. The CDR3 sequence is 16 residues long. Here the CDR3 DNA reads TGTGCCATCAGTGATCCTAGCTTAGGGCGACGAGATGAGCAGTTCTTC. Translated, it gives CAISDPSLGRRDEQFF.

This clonotype was counted a few times. This chain links TRBV20-1 with TRBJ2-3; maybe TRBD2 (5 bases). The germline gives CDR1 DFQATT, CDR2 SNEGSKA (reference sequence). The V gene lost 3 bases and the J gene lost 6 bases, with 16 bases spanning the gap. The CDR3 has 14 amino acids. The CDR3 here is CSASPLDPPDTQYF. The CDR3 DNA reads as TGCAGTGCTAGTCCACTAGATCCTCCCGATACGCAGTATTTT.

The chain recombines TRBV7-2 with TRBJ1-2; 8 nucleotides match TRBD1. In germline, CDR1 is SGHTA, CDR2 FQGNSA. The CDR3 spans 15 residues. J was trimmed by 8 bases and V by 1 base; bases with no gene match: 9. CDR3 region: CASSLGGQGLLGYTF. CDR3 in DNA: TGTGCCAGCAGCTTAGGAGGACAGGGATTATTGGGCTACACCTTC.

This clonotype was seen only a few times. The rearrangement links TRBV24-1 to TRBJ2-1; D may correspond to TRBD1 or TRBD2 (5 bases each). Germline lookup yields CDR1 KGHDR and CDR2 SFDVKD. Trimming left V 7 bases short and J 2 bases short, with 17 bases between. The CDR3 has 16 amino acids. The CDR3 reads CATSPAGTAAYNEQFF. CDR3 nucleotides: TGTGCCACCAGCCCCGCCGGGACGGCAGCCTACAATGAGCAGTTCTTC.

This clonotype turned up a few times. The chain couples TRBV11-2 to TRBJ2-5; TRBD2 aligns across 9 bases. Germline CDR1 is SGHAT and CDR2 is FQNNGV. The CDR3 extends over 16 amino acids. J was trimmed by 6 bases and V by 1 base; bases with no gene match: 9. The CDR3, as DNA: TGTGCCAGCAGCTTAGTTGGCAGCGGGGGGCTGAAGACCCAGTACTTC. Amino acids: CASSLVGSGGLKTQYF.

The chain has TRBV5-1 and TRBJ2-3; D unresolved. Trimming cost V 1 base and J 1 base, with 7 bases left between them. CDR3 size: 14 residues. CDR1 is SGHRS and CDR2 is YFSETQ in the germline V gene. The CDR3 sequence: CASSLQLGTDTQYF. The CDR3 DNA follows: TGCGCCAGCAGCTTGCAGCTTGGCACAGATACGCAGTATTTT.

This clonotype turned up a few times. J is TRBJ1-1 and V is TRBV12-3 or TRBV12-4; D remains ambiguous. This CDR3 is 14 amino acids long. Trimming cost V 5 bases and J 7 bases, with 17 bases left between them. The CDR3 coding sequence is TGTGCCAGCAGTCCCGCCCGGGCTAGAAGTGAAGCTTTCTTT. This gives the protein CASSPARARSEAFF.

In this sample, this clonotype turned up a few times. This chain joins TRBV29-1 and TRBJ2-7; possibly TRBD1 or TRBD2 for D (7 bases each). The CDR3 contains 13 residues. V shed 7 bases and J shed 2 bases, with 15 bases lying between them. Germline CDR1 is SQVTM and CDR2 is ANQGSEA. CDR3 loop: CSGGGQGAYEQYF. CDR3 bases: TGCAGCGGGGGGGGCCAGGGGGCCTACGAGCAGTACTTC.

This sequence joins TRBV6-1 and TRBJ1-2; no clear D gene. Deletions cut 1 base from V and 4 bases from J, with 10 bases between. This CDR3 contains 14 residues. Germline V CDR1 and CDR2: MNHNS, SASEGT. The CDR3 loop reads CASSEGGGFYGYTF. As DNA, the CDR3 is TGTGCCAGCAGTGAAGGAGGCGGATTCTATGGCTACACCTTC.

This chain connects TRBV15 to TRBJ2-7, with TRBD2 matching over 9 bases. Gene TRBJ2-4 matches the end of the DNA better, so the J call may be wrong. The CDR3 spans 16 residues. In germline, CDR1 is LNHNV, CDR2 YYDKDF (reference sequence). Here the CDR3 reads CATSRDRTSEKNIQYF. CDR3 in DNA: TGTGCCACCAGCAGAGATAGGACTAGCGAGAAAAACATTCAGTACTTC.

The chain is built from TRBV20-1 and TRBJ1-2; D unresolved. Germline V CDR1 and CDR2: DFQATT, SNEGSKA (reference sequence). V was clipped by 0 bases and J by 2 bases, with 10 bases between them. The CDR3 is 14 residues long. The CDR3 region is CSARDQYLNYGYTF. Here the CDR3 DNA reads TGCAGTGCTAGAGATCAGTATTTAAACTATGGCTACACCTTC.

The V and J genes are TRBV5-1 and TRBJ2-1, with D perhaps given as TRBD1 or TRBD2 (6 bases each). The CDR3 is 16 residues long. Trimming took 0 bases from V and 4 from J, leaving 14 bases between them. Germline loops: CDR1 SGHRS, CDR2 YFSETQ. The CDR3 bases are TGCGCCAGCAGCTTGGAAGGGGGGCTGATATACAATGAGCAGTTCTTC. It translates to CASSLEGGLIYNEQFF.

This clonotype was found a few times. The V gene is TRBV27, the J gene TRBJ2-1, with D perhaps TRBD2 (5 bases). V lost 1 base, J lost 1 base, and 14 bases lay in between. The CDR3 totals 17 residues. The germline V gene encodes CDR1 MNHEY and CDR2 SMNVEV (reference sequence). CDR3 in DNA: TGTGCCAGCAGTTTATGGAGCGGTCTGAATTCCTACAATGAGCAGTTCTTC. It is translated as CASSLWSGLNSYNEQFF.

This clonotype appeared a few times. V is TRBV2 and J is TRBJ1-1; D is unclear. The CDR3 is 14 residues long. CDR1 and CDR2 from the germline V gene are SNHLY and FYNNEI. V shed 6 bases and J shed 2 bases, with 13 bases lying between them. For the CDR3, the DNA is TGTGCCAGCAGCAAGAGACAAATAAACACTGAAGCTTTCTTT. Translation: CASSKRQINTEAFF.

There are a few counts of this clonotype. The chain joins TRBV19 to TRBJ2-4; 7 nucleotides line up with TRBD1. Germline CDR1 and CDR2: LNHDA and SQIVND (reference sequence). V was pared by 8 bases and J by 3 bases, with 1 base of the junction left unmatched. The CDR3 is 12 amino acids. The DNA for the CDR3 is TGTGCCAGTCGGGACAGCAAAAACATTCAGTACTTC. This encodes CASRDSKNIQYF.

In this sample, this clonotype turned up a few times. The V call is TRBV25-1, the J call TRBJ1-4, with D maybe TRBD1 (5 bases). The CDR3 is made up of 15 amino acids. Trimming stripped 0 bases from V and 8 bases from J, with 13 bases between. The germline V gene encodes CDR1 MGHDK and CDR2 SYGVNS. The CDR3 here is CASSEYGRVKEKLFF. CDR3 DNA sequence: TGTGCCAGCAGTGAATACGGCAGGGTAAAGGAAAAACTGTTTTTT.